This TCR beta chain was obtained from a study of cytomegalovirus exposure and HLA in healthy donors. General study points: TCR beta sequences numbering over 15,000 were associated with HLA alleles at 0.05 false discovery rate in a later analysis.

This CDR3 contains 15 residues. The V gene's germline CDR1 is MNHEY and CDR2 SMNVEV (reference sequence). With 5 bases clipped from V and 4 bases from J, the junction kept 5 bases outside the gene matches. Regarding this clone: What it binds is not known.

Both 60 Vbeta primers and 13 Jbeta primers went into the PCR. TCRdb's table, derived via immunoSEQ multiplex PCR, lists solely in-frame clones and lacks some. Here the sample spans 200,000 to 250,000 clones, about 80% being singletons. Specimen: PBMCs. This chain joins TRBV27 and TRBJ2-1; TRBD2 aligns across 10 bases. The TCR was taken from a woman between 40 and 50 years old in good health and CMV-seropositive. The CDR3 bases are TGTGCCAGCAGTCGTATAGCGGGGGGTTACAATGAGCAGTTCTTC. The encoded protein is CASSRIAGGYNEQFF.